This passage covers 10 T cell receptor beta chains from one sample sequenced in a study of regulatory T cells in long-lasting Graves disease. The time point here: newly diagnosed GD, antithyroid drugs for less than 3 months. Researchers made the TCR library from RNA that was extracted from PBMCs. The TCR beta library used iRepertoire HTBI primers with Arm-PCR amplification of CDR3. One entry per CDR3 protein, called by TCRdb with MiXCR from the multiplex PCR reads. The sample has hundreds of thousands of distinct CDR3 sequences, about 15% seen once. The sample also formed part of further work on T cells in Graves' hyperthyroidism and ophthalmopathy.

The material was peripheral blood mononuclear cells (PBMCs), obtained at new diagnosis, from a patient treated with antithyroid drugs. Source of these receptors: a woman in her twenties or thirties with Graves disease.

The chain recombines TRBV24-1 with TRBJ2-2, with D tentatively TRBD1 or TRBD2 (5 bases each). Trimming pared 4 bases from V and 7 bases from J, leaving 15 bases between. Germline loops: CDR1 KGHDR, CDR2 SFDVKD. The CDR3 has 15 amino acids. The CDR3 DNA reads TGTGCCACCAGTGACCCCCGCCAGAGGGGCGGGGAGCTGTTTTTT. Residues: CATSDPRQRGGELFF.

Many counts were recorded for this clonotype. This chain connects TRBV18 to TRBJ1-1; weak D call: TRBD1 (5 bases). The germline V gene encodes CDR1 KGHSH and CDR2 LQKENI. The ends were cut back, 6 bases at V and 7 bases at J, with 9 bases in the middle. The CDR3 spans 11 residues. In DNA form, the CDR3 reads TGTGCCAGCTCCCAGACAGATGAAGCTTTCTTT. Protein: CASSQTDEAFF.

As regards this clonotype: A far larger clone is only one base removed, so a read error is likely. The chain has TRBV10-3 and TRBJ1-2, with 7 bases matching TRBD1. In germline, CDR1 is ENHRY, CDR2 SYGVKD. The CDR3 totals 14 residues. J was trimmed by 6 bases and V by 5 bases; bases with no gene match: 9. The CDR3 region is CAISSTRQGHGYTF. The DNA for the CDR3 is TGTGCCATCAGTTCAACCCGACAGGGCCATGGCTACACCTTC.

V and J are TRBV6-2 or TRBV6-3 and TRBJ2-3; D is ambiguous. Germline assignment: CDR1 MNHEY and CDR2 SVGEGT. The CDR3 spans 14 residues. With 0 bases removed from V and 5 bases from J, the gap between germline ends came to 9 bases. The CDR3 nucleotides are TGTGCCAGCAGTTACTCGGAGCAGAGAGATACGCAGTATTTT. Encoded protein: CASSYSEQRDTQYF.

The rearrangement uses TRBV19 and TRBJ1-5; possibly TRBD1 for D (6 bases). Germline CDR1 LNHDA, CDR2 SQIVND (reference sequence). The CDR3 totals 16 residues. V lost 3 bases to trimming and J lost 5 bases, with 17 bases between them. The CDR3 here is CASSMSARDIHQPQHF. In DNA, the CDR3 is TGTGCCAGTAGTATGTCAGCCCGGGACATCCATCAGCCCCAGCATTTT. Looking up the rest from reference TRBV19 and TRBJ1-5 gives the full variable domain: DGGITQSPKYLFRKEGQNVTLSCEQNLNHDAMYWYRQDPGQGLRLIYYSQIVNDFQKGDIAEGYSVSREKKESFPLTVTSAQKNPTAFYLCASSMSARDIHQPQHFGDGTRLSIL.

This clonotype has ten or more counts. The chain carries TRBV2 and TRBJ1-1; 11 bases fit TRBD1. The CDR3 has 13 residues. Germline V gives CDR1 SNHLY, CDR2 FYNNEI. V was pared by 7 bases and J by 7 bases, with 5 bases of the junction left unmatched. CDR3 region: CASTRTGGGEAFF. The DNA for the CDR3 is TGTGCCAGCACCCGGACAGGGGGCGGTGAAGCTTTCTTT.

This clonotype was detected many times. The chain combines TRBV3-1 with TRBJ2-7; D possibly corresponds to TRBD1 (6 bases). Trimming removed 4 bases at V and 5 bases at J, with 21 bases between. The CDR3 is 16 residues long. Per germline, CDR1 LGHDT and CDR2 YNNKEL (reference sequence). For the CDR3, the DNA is TGTGCCAGCAGCCCCTGGGCCGGGACAAATGTCGACGAGCAGTACTTC. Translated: CASSPWAGTNVDEQYF.

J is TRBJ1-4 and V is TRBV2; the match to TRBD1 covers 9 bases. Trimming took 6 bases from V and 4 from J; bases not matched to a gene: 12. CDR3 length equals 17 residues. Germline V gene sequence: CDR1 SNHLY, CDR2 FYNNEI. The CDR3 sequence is CASSWTGAADVNEKLFF. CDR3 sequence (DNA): TGTGCCAGCAGCTGGACAGGGGCGGCAGACGTTAATGAAAAACTGTTTTTT.

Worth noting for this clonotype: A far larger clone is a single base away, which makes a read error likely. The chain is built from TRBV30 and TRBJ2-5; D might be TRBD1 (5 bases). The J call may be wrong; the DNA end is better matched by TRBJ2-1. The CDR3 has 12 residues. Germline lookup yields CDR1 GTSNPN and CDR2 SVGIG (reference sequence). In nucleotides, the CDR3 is TGTGCCTGTTCGGACAACTACAATAAGCAGTTCTTC. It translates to CACSDNYNKQFF.

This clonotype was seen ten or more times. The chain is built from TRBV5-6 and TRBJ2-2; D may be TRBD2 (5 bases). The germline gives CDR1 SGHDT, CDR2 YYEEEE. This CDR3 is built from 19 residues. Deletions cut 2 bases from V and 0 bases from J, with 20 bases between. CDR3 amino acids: CASSFFPGIRYANTGELFF. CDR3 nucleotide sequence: TGTGCCAGCAGCTTTTTCCCCGGGATCCGCTACGCGAACACCGGGGAGCTGTTTTTT.